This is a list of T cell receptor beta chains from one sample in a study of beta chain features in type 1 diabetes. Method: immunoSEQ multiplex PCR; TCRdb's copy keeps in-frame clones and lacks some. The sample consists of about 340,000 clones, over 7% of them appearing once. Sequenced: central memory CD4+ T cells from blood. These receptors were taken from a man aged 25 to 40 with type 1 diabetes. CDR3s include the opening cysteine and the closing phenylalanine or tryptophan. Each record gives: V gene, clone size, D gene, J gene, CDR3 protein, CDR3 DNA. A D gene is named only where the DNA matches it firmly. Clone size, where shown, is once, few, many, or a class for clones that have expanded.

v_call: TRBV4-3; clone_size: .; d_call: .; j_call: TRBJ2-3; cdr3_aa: CASSLQLGGIDTQYF; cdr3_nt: TGCGCCAGCAGCCTCCAACTAGGTGGGATAGATACGCAGTATTTT
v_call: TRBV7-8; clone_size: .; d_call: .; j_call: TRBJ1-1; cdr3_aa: CASSLVGGSTEAFF; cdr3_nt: TGTGCCAGCAGCTTAGTAGGGGGTTCCACTGAAGCTTTCTTT
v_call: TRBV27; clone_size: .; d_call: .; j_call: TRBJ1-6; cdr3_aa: CASSFPRGSPLHF; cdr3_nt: TGTGCCAGCAGTTTCCCCAGGGGTTCACCCCTCCACTTT
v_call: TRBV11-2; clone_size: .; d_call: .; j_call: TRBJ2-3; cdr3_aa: CASSLDGGPDTQYF; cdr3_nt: TGTGCCAGCAGCTTAGATGGGGGACCAGATACGCAGTATTTT
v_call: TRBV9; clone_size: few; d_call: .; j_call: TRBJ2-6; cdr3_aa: CASSVEGGANVLTF; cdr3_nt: TGTGCCAGCAGCGTAGAAGGTGGGGCCAACGTCCTGACTTTC
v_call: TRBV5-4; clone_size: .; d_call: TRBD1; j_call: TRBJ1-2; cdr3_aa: CASSLTNRGIGYTF; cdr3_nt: TGTGCCAGCAGCTTAACAAACAGGGGGATTGGCTACACCTTC
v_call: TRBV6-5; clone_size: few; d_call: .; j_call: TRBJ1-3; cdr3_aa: CASSPGTFGNTIYF; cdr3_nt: TGTGCCAGCAGCCCCGGGACATTCGGAAACACCATATATTTT
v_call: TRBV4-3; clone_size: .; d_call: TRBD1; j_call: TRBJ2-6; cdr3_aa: CASSQDQGGGANVLTF; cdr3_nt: TGCGCCAGCAGCCAAGATCAAGGGGGCGGGGCCAACGTCCTGACTTTC
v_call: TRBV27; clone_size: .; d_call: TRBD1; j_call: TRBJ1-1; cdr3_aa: CASKGVGTGAGTEAFF; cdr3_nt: TGTGCCAGCAAGGGAGTCGGGACAGGGGCGGGGACTGAAGCTTTCTTT
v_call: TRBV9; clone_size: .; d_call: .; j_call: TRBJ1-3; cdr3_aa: CASSVGAGTGNTIYF; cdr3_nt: TGTGCCAGCAGCGTAGGGGCAGGGACTGGAAACACCATATATTTT
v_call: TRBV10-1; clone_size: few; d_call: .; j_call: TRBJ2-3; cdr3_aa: CASSVRRDADTQYF; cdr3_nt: TGCGCCAGCAGTGTCCGCAGGGACGCAGATACGCAGTATTTT
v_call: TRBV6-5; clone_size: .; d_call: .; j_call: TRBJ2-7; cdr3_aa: CASSYDGSTGYEQYF; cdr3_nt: TGTGCCAGCAGTTACGACGGGTCGACGGGCTACGAGCAGTACTTC
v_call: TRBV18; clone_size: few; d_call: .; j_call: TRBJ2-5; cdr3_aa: CASSHPQVETQYF; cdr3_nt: TGTGCCAGCTCACACCCCCAGGTGGAGACCCAGTACTTC
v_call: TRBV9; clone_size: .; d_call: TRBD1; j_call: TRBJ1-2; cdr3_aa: CASSVGQGASYGYTF; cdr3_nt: TGTGCCAGCAGCGTAGGACAGGGGGCGAGCTATGGCTACACCTTC
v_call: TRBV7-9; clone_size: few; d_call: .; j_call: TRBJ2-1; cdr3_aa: CASSLVLGGYNEQFF; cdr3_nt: TGTGCCAGCAGCTTAGTTTTAGGGGGTTACAATGAGCAGTTCTTC
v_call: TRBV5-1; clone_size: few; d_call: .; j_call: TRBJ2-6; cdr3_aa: CASSLDAGMAGANVLTF; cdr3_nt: TGCGCCAGCAGCTTGGATGCGGGGATGGCTGGGGCCAACGTCCTGACTTTC
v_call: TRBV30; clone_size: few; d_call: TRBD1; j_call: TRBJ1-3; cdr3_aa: CAWSGTATGNTIYF; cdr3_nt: TGTGCCTGGTCAGGGACAGCTACTGGAAACACCATATATTTT
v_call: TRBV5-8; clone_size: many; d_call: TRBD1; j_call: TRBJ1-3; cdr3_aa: CASNRGQGNTIYF; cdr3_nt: TGTGCCAGCAACAGGGGGCAGGGAAACACCATATATTTT
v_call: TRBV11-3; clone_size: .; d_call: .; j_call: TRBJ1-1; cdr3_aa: CASSLMGAGGRTEAFF; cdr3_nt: TGTGCCAGCAGCTTAATGGGTGCGGGGGGGAGAACTGAAGCTTTCTTT
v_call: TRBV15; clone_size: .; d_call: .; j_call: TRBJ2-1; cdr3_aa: CATSRDRGYNEQFF; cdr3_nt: TGTGCCACCAGCAGAGATAGAGGTTACAATGAGCAGTTCTTC
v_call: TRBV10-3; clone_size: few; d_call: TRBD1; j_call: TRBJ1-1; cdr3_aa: CAIAGTENTEAFF; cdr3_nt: TGTGCCATCGCGGGGACAGAGAACACTGAAGCTTTCTTT
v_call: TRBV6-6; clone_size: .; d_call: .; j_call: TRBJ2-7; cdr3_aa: CASSYLGGREQYF; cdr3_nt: TGTGCCAGCAGTTACCTTGGAGGCCGCGAACAGTACTTC
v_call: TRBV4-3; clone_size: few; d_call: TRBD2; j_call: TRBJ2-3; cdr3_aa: CASSQDKTYSASGYTDTQYF; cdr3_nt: TGCGCCAGCAGCCAAGACAAGACATATTCGGCTAGCGGGTACACAGATACGCAGTATTTT
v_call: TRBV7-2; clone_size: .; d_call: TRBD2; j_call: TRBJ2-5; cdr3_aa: CASSLGRGFETQYF; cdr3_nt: TGTGCCAGCAGCTTAGGGCGGGGGTTCGAGACCCAGTACTTC
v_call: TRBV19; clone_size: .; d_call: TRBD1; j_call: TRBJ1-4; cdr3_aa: CASSIPGQGKTNEKLFF; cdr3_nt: TGTGCCAGTAGTATTCCGGGACAGGGGAAAACTAATGAAAAACTGTTTTTT
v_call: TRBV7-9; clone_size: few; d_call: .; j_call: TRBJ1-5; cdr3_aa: CASSSAGGQPQHF; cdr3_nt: TGTGCCAGCAGCTCGGCGGGGGGCCAGCCCCAGCATTTT
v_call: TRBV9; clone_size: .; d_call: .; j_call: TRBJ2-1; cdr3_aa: CASPGGFF; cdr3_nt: TGTGCCAGTCCGGGCGGGTTCTTC
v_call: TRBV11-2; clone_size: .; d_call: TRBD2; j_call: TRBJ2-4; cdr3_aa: CASSRGGGSKNIQYF; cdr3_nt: TGTGCCAGCAGCCGGGGGGGCGGGTCCAAAAACATTCAGTACTTC
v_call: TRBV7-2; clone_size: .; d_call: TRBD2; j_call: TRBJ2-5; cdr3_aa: CASSHGGTGGETQYF; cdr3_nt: TGTGCCAGCAGCCACGGGGGAACGGGAGGAGAGACCCAGTACTTC
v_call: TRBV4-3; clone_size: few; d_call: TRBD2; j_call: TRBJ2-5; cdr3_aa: CASSQDRSGGAETQYF; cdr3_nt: TGCGCCAGCAGCCAAGATCGTAGCGGGGGTGCAGAGACCCAGTACTTC
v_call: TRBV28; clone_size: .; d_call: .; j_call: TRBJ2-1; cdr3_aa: CASSLASISFDEQFF; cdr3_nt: TGTGCCAGCAGTTTAGCCAGCATTTCGTTCGATGAGCAGTTCTTC
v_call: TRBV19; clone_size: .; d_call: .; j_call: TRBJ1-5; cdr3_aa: CASSPTGNQPQHF; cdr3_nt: TGTGCCAGTAGCCCGACAGGTAATCAGCCCCAGCATTTT
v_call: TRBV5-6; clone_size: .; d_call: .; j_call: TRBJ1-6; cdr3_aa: CASTGASRLSSPLHF; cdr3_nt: TGTGCCAGCACGGGGGCGTCTCGTTTGAGCTCACCCCTCCACTTT
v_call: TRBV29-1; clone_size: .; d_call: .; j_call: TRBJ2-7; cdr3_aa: CSVESERGADEQYF; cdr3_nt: TGCAGCGTTGAATCCGAACGGGGGGCCGACGAGCAGTACTTC
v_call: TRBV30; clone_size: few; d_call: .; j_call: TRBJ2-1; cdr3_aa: CAWSPGAREQFF; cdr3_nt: TGTGCCTGGAGCCCCGGGGCCAGGGAGCAGTTCTTC